This T cell receptor (beta chain) stems from a study of blood T cells in healthy people across ages. Across the whole study: Through template switching, about one barcoded beta molecule was captured per two T cells, as measured in model experiments.

Findings of the study overall: A greater number of naive CD4+ cells and higher diversity distinguished long-lived donors from aged donors.

A sample-barcoded 5' primer and a J-beta primer mix were used in a second PCR of roughly 7 to 12 cycles. Researchers report that each sample yielded at least 2.5 million CDR3-containing paired-end reads. TCRdb reprocessed the 5' RACE reads with MiXCR, giving one entry per CDR3 protein. This sample yields roughly 560,000 distinct CDR3 sequences, of which about 24% are seen a single time; just under 9% belongs to the top ten. Comments on this clonotype: What it binds is not known.

The CDR3 runs to 15 residues. The V gene's germline CDR1 is LGHNA and CDR2 YSLEER. The V segment lost 5 bases and the J segment 7 bases; nucleotides outside the gene matches: 12. The same sample was also studied in work on T cells of mothers and their children. This second report adds: It was related mother-child pairs that showed slightly higher overlap than unrelated pairs, without reaching significance.

Sequences were obtained from blood. The chain uses TRBV4-3 and TRBJ2-7, with 9 bases matching TRBD1. This sequence originates from a boy aged 10-17 years in good health. The CDR3: CASSAWGQGGQEQYF. The CDR3 nucleotides are TGCGCCAGCAGCGCCTGGGGACAGGGTGGGCAAGAGCAGTACTTC.